This T cell receptor (beta chain) was recorded in a study of T cells in Graves' hyperthyroidism and ophthalmopathy. About the study: The initial diagnosis was the point when peripheral blood was collected, ahead of any treatment.

Deletions cut 6 bases from V and 10 bases from J, with 16 bases between. Per germline, CDR1 MNHNS and CDR2 SASEGT. CDR3 length: 13 residues. Amplified regions were TCR beta CDR3 sequences from RNA transcripts. A first-round RT-PCR of the TCR CDR3 used the HTBI primer set. TCRdb processed the multiplex PCR reads anew with MiXCR; each CDR3 protein has one entry. The sample lists approximately 630,000 distinct CDR3 sequences, about a sixth occurring once. This clonotype was detected ten times or more. The clonotype comes from a woman aged 25 to 45 with Graves' hyperthyroidism. Sequencing was carried out using blood. The V call is TRBV6-1, the J call TRBJ2-1; the D gene is possibly TRBD1 (6 bases). DNA of the CDR3: TGTGCCAGCAGCCGGGACACGTCGCTAGAGCAGTTCTTC. Amino acids: CASSRDTSLEQFF.